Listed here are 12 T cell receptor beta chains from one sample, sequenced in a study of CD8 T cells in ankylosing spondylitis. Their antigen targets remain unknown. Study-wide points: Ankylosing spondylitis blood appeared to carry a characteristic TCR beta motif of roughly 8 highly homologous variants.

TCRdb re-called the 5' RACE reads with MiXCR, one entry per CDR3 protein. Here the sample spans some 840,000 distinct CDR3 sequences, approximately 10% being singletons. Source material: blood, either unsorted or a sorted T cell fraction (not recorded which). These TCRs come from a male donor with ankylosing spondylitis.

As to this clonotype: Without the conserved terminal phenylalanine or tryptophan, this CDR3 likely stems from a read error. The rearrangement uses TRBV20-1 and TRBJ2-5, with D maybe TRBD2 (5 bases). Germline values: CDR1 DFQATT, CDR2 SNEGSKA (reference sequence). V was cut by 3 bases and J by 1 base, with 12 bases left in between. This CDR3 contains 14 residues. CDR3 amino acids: CSARVPGSQETQYL. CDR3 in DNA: TGCAGTGCTAGGGTTCCGGGGAGCCAAGAGACCCAGTACCTC.

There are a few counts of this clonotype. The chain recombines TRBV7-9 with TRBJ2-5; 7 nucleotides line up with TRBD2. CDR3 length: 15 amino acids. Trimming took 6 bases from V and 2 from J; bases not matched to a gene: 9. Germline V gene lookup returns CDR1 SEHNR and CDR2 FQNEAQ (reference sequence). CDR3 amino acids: CASSSWGGVQETQYF. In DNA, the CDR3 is TGTGCCAGCAGTTCCTGGGGGGGGGTGCAAGAGACCCAGTACTTC.

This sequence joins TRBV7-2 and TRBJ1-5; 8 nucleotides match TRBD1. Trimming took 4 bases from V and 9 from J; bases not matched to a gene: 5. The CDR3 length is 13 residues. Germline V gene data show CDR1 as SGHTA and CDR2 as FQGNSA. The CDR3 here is CASSWQGARPQHF. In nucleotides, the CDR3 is TGTGCCAGCAGCTGGCAGGGGGCACGGCCCCAGCATTTT.

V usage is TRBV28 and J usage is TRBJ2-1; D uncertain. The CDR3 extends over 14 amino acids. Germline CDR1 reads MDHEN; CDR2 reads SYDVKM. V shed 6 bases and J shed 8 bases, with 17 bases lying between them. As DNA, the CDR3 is TGTGCCAGCAGCTTTACACCCAGCCAACATGAGCAGTTCTTC. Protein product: CASSFTPSQHEQFF.

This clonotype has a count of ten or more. CDR3 residues: CSARIQGANEQFF. The CDR3 DNA reads as TGCAGTGCTAGAATTCAGGGGGCAAATGAGCAGTTCTTC. The rearrangement uses TRBV20-1 and TRBJ2-1; 8 nucleotides match TRBD1. Germline values: CDR1 DFQATT, CDR2 SNEGSKA (reference sequence). The CDR3 covers 13 residues. The junction had 4 bases not matched to a gene; V was cut back by 2 bases and J by 7 bases.

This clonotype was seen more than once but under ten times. The CDR3 DNA is TGTGCCATCAGTGCCCCGGAAAGGGGCGGCTACACCTTC. Translating gives CAISAPERGGYTF. This chain uses TRBV10-3 with TRBJ1-2; D may be TRBD1 (5 bases). The V end was cut by 4 bases, the J end by 8 bases, with 14 bases between. Germline CDR1 and CDR2: ENHRY and SYGVKD. This CDR3 region has 13 residues.

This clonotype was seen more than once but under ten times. In DNA form, the CDR3 reads TGTGCCACCAGCAGAGAGGGAAGTCAGCCCCAGCATTTT. Translated, it gives CATSREGSQPQHF. The J gene is TRBJ1-5, the V gene TRBV15; D gene uncertain. The germline V gene has CDR1 LNHNV and CDR2 YYDKDF (reference sequence). The V and J ends lost 0 bases and 6 bases respectively, with 6 bases between them. The CDR3 runs 13 residues.

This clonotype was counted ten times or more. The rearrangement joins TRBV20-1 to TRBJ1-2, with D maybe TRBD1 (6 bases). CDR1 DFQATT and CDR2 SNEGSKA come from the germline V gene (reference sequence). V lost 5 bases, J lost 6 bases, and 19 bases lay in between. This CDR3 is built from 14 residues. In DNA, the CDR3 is TGCAGTGCTCGTGTGTGGCCGGGGGGCGATGGCTACACCTTC. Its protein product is CSARVWPGGDGYTF.

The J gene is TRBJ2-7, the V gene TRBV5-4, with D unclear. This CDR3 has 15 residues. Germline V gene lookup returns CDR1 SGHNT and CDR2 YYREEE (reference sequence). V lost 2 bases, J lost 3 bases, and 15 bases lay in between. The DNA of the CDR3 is TGTGCCAGCAGCTTACCACCGTACCAAAGCTACGAGCAGTACTTC. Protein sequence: CASSLPPYQSYEQYF.

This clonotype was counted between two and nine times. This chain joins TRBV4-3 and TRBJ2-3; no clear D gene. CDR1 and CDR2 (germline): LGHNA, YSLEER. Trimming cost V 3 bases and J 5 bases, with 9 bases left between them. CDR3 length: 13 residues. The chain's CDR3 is CASSQGTGDTQYF. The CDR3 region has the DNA TGCGCCAGCAGCCAGGGAACGGGAGATACGCAGTATTTT.

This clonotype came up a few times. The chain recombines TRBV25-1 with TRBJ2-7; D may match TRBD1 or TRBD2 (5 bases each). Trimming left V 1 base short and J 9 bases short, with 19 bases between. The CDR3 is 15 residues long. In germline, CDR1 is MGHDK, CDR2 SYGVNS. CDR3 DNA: TGTGCCAGCAGTGAATCTGGAACCTGGGACGCGAGGCAGTACTTC. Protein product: CASSESGTWDARQYF.

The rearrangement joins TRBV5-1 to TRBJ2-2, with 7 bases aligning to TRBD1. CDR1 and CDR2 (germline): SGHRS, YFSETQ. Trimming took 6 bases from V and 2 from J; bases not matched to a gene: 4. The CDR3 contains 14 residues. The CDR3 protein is CASTRDSNTGELFF. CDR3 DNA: TGCGCCAGCACCAGGGACAGCAACACCGGGGAGCTGTTTTTT.